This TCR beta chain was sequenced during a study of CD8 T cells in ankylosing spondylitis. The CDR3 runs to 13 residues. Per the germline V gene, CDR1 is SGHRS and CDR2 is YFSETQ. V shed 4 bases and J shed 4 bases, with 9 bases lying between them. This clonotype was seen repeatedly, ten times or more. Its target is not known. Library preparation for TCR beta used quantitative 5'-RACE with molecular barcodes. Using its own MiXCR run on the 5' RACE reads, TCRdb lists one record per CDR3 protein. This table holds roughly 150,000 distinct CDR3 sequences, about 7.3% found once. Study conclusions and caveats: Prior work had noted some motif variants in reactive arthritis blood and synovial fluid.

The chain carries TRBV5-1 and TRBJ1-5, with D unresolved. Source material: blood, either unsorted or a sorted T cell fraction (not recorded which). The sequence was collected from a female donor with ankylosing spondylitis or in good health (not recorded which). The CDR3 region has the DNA TGCGCCAGCAGCCGGGCTGGGAATCAGCCCCAGCATTTT. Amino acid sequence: CASSRAGNQPQHF.